The 29 T cell receptor beta chains below come from one sample, sequenced in a study of T cells in Graves' hyperthyroidism and ophthalmopathy (dated by TCRdb to the late 2010s). Library construction relied on multiplex PCR. These reads were obtained on an Illumina HiSeq 2000. The TCR beta CDR3 regions were amplified from RNA transcripts. A first-round RT-PCR of the TCR CDR3 used the HTBI primer set with the Qiagen OneStep RT-PCR kit. TCRdb's own reprocessing of the public reads used fastp at Q25 and MiXCR and kept productive beta chains. All rows with the same CDR3 protein become a single entry with the most common DNA and genes. The sample yields 300,000 to 350,000 distinct CDR3 sequences; less than 20% were counted once. About 16% of the sample goes to the ten largest clones. Sample: blood. These TCRs come from a woman aged 40-49 years with Graves' ophthalmopathy.

There are many counts of this clonotype. An end of the junction does not agree with germline; a read error may underlie this. This chain uses TRBV6-1 with TRBJ1-2; D remains ambiguous. CDR3 size: 16 residues. Germline CDR1 reads MNHNS; CDR2 reads SASEGT. The CDR3 DNA follows: TGCGCCAGCACCGAAGGAGGGAGGATCTTGCTGCCTGGCTACACCTTC. As protein: CASTEGGRILLPGYTF.

The table lists this clonotype with many counts. V usage is TRBV27 and J usage is TRBJ1-1; D is unresolved. The CDR3 is made up of 18 amino acids. The germline V gene has CDR1 MNHEY and CDR2 SMNVEV (reference sequence). The ends were cut back, 9 bases at V and 1 base at J, with 27 bases in the middle. Written as DNA, the CDR3 is TGTGCCAGTACGGGGAAGATCCCCCGCGGGCAGCCGAACACTGAAGCTTTCTTT. It encodes CASTGKIPRGQPNTEAFF.

This clonotype has ten or more counts. V usage is TRBV27 and J usage is TRBJ2-7; 7 bases fit TRBD2. The CDR3 consists of 13 residues. With V trimmed by 4 bases and J by 2 bases, 2 bases remained unmatched. Germline V gives CDR1 MNHEY, CDR2 SMNVEV (reference sequence). Written as DNA, the CDR3 is TGTGCCAGCAGTTGGGGGACTACCTACGAGCAGTACTTC. It codes for CASSWGTTYEQYF.

The chain employs TRBV7-3 and TRBJ1-1; D might be TRBD1 (6 bases). CDR1 and CDR2 from the germline V gene are SGHTA and FQGTGA. The V end lost 5 bases, the J end lost 5 bases, and 15 bases lay between the germline ends. The CDR3 length is 14 residues. CDR3 coding DNA: TGTGCCAGCAGCAGGGATGCAGGGGTTACTGAAGCTTTCTTT. Translating it yields CASSRDAGVTEAFF.

This clonotype was recorded at least ten times. Since a much larger clone is just one base distant, this may be a read error. This chain uses TRBV6-4 with TRBJ1-3, with D unresolved. Germline assignment: CDR1 MRHNA and CDR2 SNTAGT. V dropped 5 bases and J dropped 4 bases, with 12 bases sitting between them. The CDR3 is 14 amino acids. The CDR3 spells CASSNRSDGNTIYF. The CDR3 bases are TGTGCCAGCAGTAACAGATCCGACGGAAACACCATATATTTT.

Ten or more counts support this clonotype. The chain joins TRBV19 to TRBJ2-7; 11 bases agree with TRBD1. The CDR3 consists of 16 residues. Germline CDR1 is LNHDA and CDR2 is SQIVND (reference sequence). With 5 bases clipped from V and 4 bases from J, the junction kept 10 bases outside the gene matches. The CDR3 DNA reads TGTGCCAGTAGTCCCCCGTGGGGGACAGGGGGTTACGAGCAGTACTTC. Amino acid sequence: CASSPPWGTGGYEQYF.

This clonotype came up many times. The CDR3 nucleotides are TGTGCCAGCAGTGGCCGGGCATGGGATTCACCCCTCCACTTT. It encodes CASSGRAWDSPLHF. The rearrangement joins TRBV6-1 to TRBJ1-6; no definite D call. The V and J ends lost 4 bases and 8 bases respectively, with 12 bases between them. Germline V gene data show CDR1 as MNHNS and CDR2 as SASEGT. The CDR3 is made up of 14 amino acids.

The V gene is TRBV5-1, the J gene TRBJ1-2; 7 nucleotides match TRBD1. V shed 0 bases, J shed 8 bases, and the junction held 7 bases outside the gene matches. There are 14 residues in the CDR3. Germline V gene sequence: CDR1 SGHRS, CDR2 YFSETQ. CDR3 residues: CASSLAFSGGGYTF. The CDR3, as DNA: TGCGCCAGCAGCTTGGCCTTTTCAGGGGGAGGCTACACCTTC.

About this clonotype itself: This CDR3 is missing its conserved last phenylalanine or tryptophan, likely due to a read error. V usage is TRBV18 and J usage is TRBJ1-2; 9 positions agree with TRBD1. V was pared by 0 bases and J by 6 bases, with 5 bases of the junction left unmatched. Germline CDR1 and CDR2: KGHSH and LQKENI. This CDR3 has 15 residues. CDR3 in amino acids: CASSPPRDRADGYTL. CDR3 DNA sequence: TGTGCCAGCTCACCACCCCGGGACAGGGCGGATGGCTACACCCTC.

Only a few counts were recorded for this clonotype. This may come from a read error, since a much larger clone is one base off. The V and J genes are TRBV6-1 and TRBJ1-6; D ambiguous. The CDR3 extends over 15 amino acids. Germline values: CDR1 MNHNS, CDR2 SASEGT. The DNA for the CDR3 is TGTGCCAGCAGTGAAGCGCAGTTTTATAATTCACCCCTCGACTTT. Translating gives CASSEAQFYNSPLDF.

This clonotype was seen ten or more times. In DNA form, the CDR3 reads TGTGCCACCAGCAGGTCCTCAGGGGTGACAGCATCAGGCTACACCTTC. This sequence encodes CATSRSSGVTASGYTF. The chain carries TRBV15 and TRBJ1-2; D may be TRBD1 (6 bases). Per germline, CDR1 LNHNV and CDR2 YYDKDF (reference sequence). V was clipped by 3 bases and J by 8 bases, with 22 bases between them. The CDR3 consists of 16 residues.

To note about this clonotype: A much more abundant neighbour one base away suggests this may be a read error. The chain links TRBV7-2 to TRBJ2-2, with D possibly matching TRBD1 (6 bases). V gave up 4 bases and J gave up 3 bases, with 12 bases separating them. Per germline, CDR1 SGHTA and CDR2 FQGNSA. This CDR3 has 15 residues. As DNA, the CDR3 is TGTGCCAGCAGCTCCGGGACATCGTACACCGGGGAGCTGTTTTTT. Protein sequence: CASSSGTSYTGELFF.

The V and J genes are TRBV6-5 and TRBJ1-2; tentative D call: TRBD1 (5 bases). Germline V gene sequence: CDR1 MNHEY, CDR2 SVGAGI. The V end was cut by 0 bases, the J end by 8 bases, with 13 bases between. The CDR3 is made up of 14 amino acids. This CDR3 is CASSYSLDSGGYTF. CDR3 nucleotides: TGTGCCAGCAGTTACTCACTTGACAGTGGCGGCTACACCTTC.

This clonotype came up many times. The rearrangement uses TRBV4-1 and TRBJ2-7, with D possibly TRBD2 on 5 matching bases. CDR1 and CDR2 (germline): MGHRA, YSYEKL. The CDR3 covers 15 residues. V was shortened by 0 bases and J by 3 bases, with 12 bases between the two germline ends. The CDR3 loop is CASSQEVARSYEQYF. The CDR3 DNA reads TGCGCCAGCAGCCAAGAGGTAGCGCGGAGCTACGAGCAGTACTTC.

This clonotype came up a few times. The genes are TRBV7-2 and TRBJ2-7; D possibly corresponds to TRBD1 (6 bases). The germline gives CDR1 SGHTA, CDR2 FQGNSA. Trimming took off 5 bases at V and 3 bases at J, with 17 bases between the two ends. The CDR3 has 15 residues. The CDR3 protein is CASSQEVGQIYEQYF. CDR3 bases: TGTGCCAGCAGCCAAGAGGTCGGACAGATCTACGAGCAGTACTTC.

The CDR3 coding sequence is TGTGCCAGCAGCGATAGGACAGTTTATGGCTACACCTTC. Its translation is CASSDRTVYGYTF. This sequence joins TRBV6-1 and TRBJ1-2, with D tentatively TRBD1 (6 bases). The germline V and J ends were trimmed by 6 bases and 5 bases, with 13 bases remaining between them. The CDR3 has 13 amino acids. In germline, CDR1 is MNHNS, CDR2 SASEGT.

This clonotype was counted many times. V is TRBV5-6 and J is TRBJ1-2; D is ambiguous. The V gene's germline CDR1 is SGHDT and CDR2 YYEEEE. The CDR3 contains 14 residues. V was cut by 4 bases and J by 4 bases, with 14 bases left in between. CDR3 sequence: CASSAGAGIYGYTF. As DNA, the CDR3 is TGTGCCAGCAGCGCCGGTGCGGGGATCTATGGCTACACCTTC.

This clonotype was picked up many times. The junction and the germline gene differ at one end; a read error may be behind it. The CDR3 nucleotides are TGTGCCGGCAGTTTCTGGGTTAGCGGGATAACATCGGGGGAGCTGTTTTTT. Residues: CAGSFWVSGITSGELFF. This chain uses TRBV27 with TRBJ2-2; 8 bases map to TRBD2. The CDR3 has 17 amino acids. CDR1 is MNHEY and CDR2 is SMNVEV in the germline V gene (reference sequence).

The table lists this clonotype with many counts. This sequence joins TRBV6-2 or TRBV6-3 and TRBJ1-2; no definite D call. The V and J ends lost 2 bases and 3 bases respectively, with 13 bases between them. Germline CDR1 is MNHEY and CDR2 is SVGEGT. The CDR3 length is 15 residues. CDR3 residues: CASSYPGQGHYGYTF. In DNA, the CDR3 is TGTGCCAGCAGTTACCCCGGCCAAGGGCACTATGGCTACACCTTC.

J is TRBJ2-5 and V is TRBV7-2; D is unclear. CDR1 SGHTA and CDR2 FQGNSA come from the germline V gene. Trimming pared 7 bases from V and 0 bases from J, leaving 9 bases between. The CDR3 runs 13 residues. This CDR3 is CASTPEYQETQYF. In nucleotides, the CDR3 is TGTGCCAGCACCCCAGAGTACCAAGAGACCCAGTACTTC.

The sample holds many counts of this clonotype. The V call is TRBV4-1, the J call TRBJ1-2; D possibly corresponds to TRBD1 (5 bases). Trimming removed 1 base from V and 6 bases from J, with 9 bases in between. The CDR3 extends over 13 amino acids. Germline V gene sequence: CDR1 MGHRA, CDR2 YSYEKL. DNA of the CDR3: TGCGCCAGCAGCCAAGGTGACAGACATGGCTACACCTTC. It codes for CASSQGDRHGYTF.

This clonotype was seen repeatedly, ten times or more. A read error may be the cause here, since a much bigger clone is one base away. The conserved phenylalanine or tryptophan normally closing the CDR3 is absent here, so this likely arose from a read error. CDR3 DNA sequence: TGTGCCAGCAGTCCCGTTCCGGGACAGGAGACCCAGTACTCC. Translating gives CASSPVPGQETQYS. The V call is TRBV6-1, the J call TRBJ2-5; 7 bases are shared with TRBD1. This CDR3 comprises 14 residues. Unmatched junction bases numbered 8, after V lost 5 bases and J lost 5 bases. From germline, CDR1 is MNHNS and CDR2 SASEGT.

This clonotype was counted many times. This chain uses TRBV30 with TRBJ1-1, with TRBD1 matching 9 bases. CDR1 is GTSNPN and CDR2 is SVGIG in the germline V gene (reference sequence). V lost 8 bases to trimming and J lost 5 bases; unmatched junction nucleotides: 15. There are 15 residues in the CDR3. The CDR3 reads CARGSRQGVRTEAFF. In DNA, the CDR3 is TGTGCCCGGGGCAGTCGACAGGGGGTGAGGACTGAAGCTTTCTTT.

There are many counts of this clonotype. The genes are TRBV12-3 or TRBV12-4 and TRBJ1-3; TRBD1 matches 8 bases. Trimming at V came to 5 bases and at J to 0 bases, leaving 6 bases not matched to a gene. The CDR3 covers 16 residues. CDR3 sequence reads: CASSNYRGISGNTIYF. As DNA, the CDR3 is TGTGCCAGCAGTAACTACAGGGGGATCTCTGGAAACACCATATATTTT.

This clonotype was recorded many times. The genes are TRBV6-2 or TRBV6-3 and TRBJ2-4; D may be TRBD1 (6 bases). V lost 6 bases to trimming and J lost 0 bases, with 12 bases between them. The CDR3 has 15 amino acids. Per the germline V gene, CDR1 is MNHEY and CDR2 is SVGEGT. This CDR3 reads CASRDLQGAKNIQYF. The CDR3 DNA reads TGTGCCAGCAGAGATCTACAGGGAGCCAAAAACATTCAGTACTTC.

In this sample, this clonotype turned up many times. V gene TRBV10-3 combines with J gene TRBJ2-7; D remains ambiguous. Trimming stripped 0 bases from V and 3 bases from J, with 6 bases between. Germline CDR1 and CDR2: ENHRY and SYGVKD. CDR3 length: 13 residues. CDR3 sequence (DNA): TGTGCCATCAGTGAGTCGGTTAGCTACGAGCAGTACTTC. Protein: CAISESVSYEQYF.

The chain couples TRBV28 to TRBJ2-5, with a weak D call TRBD2 (5 bases). The CDR3 is 15 residues long. V lost 6 bases to trimming and J lost 5 bases, with 19 bases between them. Germline loops: CDR1 MDHEN, CDR2 SYDVKM. This chain's CDR3 is CASRRGEGRAETQYF. CDR3 nucleotide sequence: TGTGCCAGCAGGCGAGGTGAGGGCCGGGCGGAGACCCAGTACTTC.

In this sample, this clonotype turned up many times. The rearrangement uses TRBV28 and TRBJ2-2, with D possibly being TRBD1 or TRBD2 (6 bases each). Germline loops: CDR1 MDHEN, CDR2 SYDVKM. The V end was cut by 3 bases, the J end by 14 bases, with 13 bases between. There are 12 residues in the CDR3. The CDR3 coding sequence is TGTGCCAGCAGTTTGGCGAGGGGGGTCCTGTTTTTT. It translates to CASSLARGVLFF.

This clonotype appeared many times. The CDR3: CASSLSPLWTEAFF. Here the CDR3 DNA reads TGTGCCAGCAGCTTGAGTCCCCTGTGGACTGAAGCTTTCTTT. V gene TRBV5-4 combines with J gene TRBJ1-1; D call uncertain. This CDR3 comprises 14 residues. Germline-derived CDR1 and CDR2 are SGHNT and YYREEE (reference sequence). V was shortened by 1 base and J by 5 bases, with 12 bases between the two germline ends.